This is a list of T cell receptor beta chains from one sample in a study of blood T cells in healthy people across ages. TCRdb ran MiXCR on the 5' RACE reads and lists one entry per CDR3 protein. There are 1.5 million to 2 million distinct CDR3 sequences in the sample; about 32% occur only once, and 11% lies in the top ten. Sequencing used blood. These receptors originate from a woman in her twenties or thirties in good health. Both conserved end residues are part of each CDR3. D genes are given only for firm matches. The listing skips clone size in some rows; elsewhere it reads once, few, many or a size class.

V gene: TRBV6-5; J gene: TRBJ2-7; clone size: .; D gene: .; CDR3 protein: CASKGQTPYEQYF; CDR3 DNA: TGTGCCAGCAAGGGGCAAACCCCCTACGAGCAGTACTTC
V gene: TRBV20-1; J gene: TRBJ2-7; clone size: .; D gene: .; CDR3 protein: CSAPNYEQYF; CDR3 DNA: TGCAGTGCTCCTAATTACGAGCAGTACTTC
V gene: TRBV4-1; J gene: TRBJ1-1; clone size: many; D gene: .; CDR3 protein: CASSQFISGDTEAFF; CDR3 DNA: TGCGCCAGCAGCCAATTTATTTCGGGGGACACTGAAGCTTTCTTT
V gene: TRBV20-1; J gene: TRBJ2-7; clone size: .; D gene: TRBD1; CDR3 protein: CSARDFTGVIGYEQYF; CDR3 DNA: TGCAGTGCTAGAGATTTTACAGGGGTTATCGGCTACGAGCAGTACTTC
V gene: TRBV20-1; J gene: TRBJ1-1; clone size: .; D gene: .; CDR3 protein: CSASGRDEAFF; CDR3 DNA: TGCAGTGCTAGCGGCAGGGATGAAGCTTTCTTT
V gene: TRBV7-2; J gene: TRBJ2-2; clone size: .; D gene: TRBD1; CDR3 protein: CASSFKDRVYTGELFF; CDR3 DNA: TGTGCCAGCAGCTTTAAGGACAGGGTATACACCGGGGAGCTGTTTTTT
V gene: TRBV20-1; J gene: TRBJ2-3; clone size: few; D gene: .; CDR3 protein: CSARDYEDRMAQADTQYF; CDR3 DNA: TGCAGTGCTAGAGATTATGAGGACAGAATGGCCCAAGCAGATACGCAGTATTTT
V gene: TRBV20-1; J gene: TRBJ2-7; clone size: .; D gene: .; CDR3 protein: CSARGEAGSSYEQYF; CDR3 DNA: TGCAGTGCTAGAGGTGAAGCTGGGAGCTCCTACGAGCAGTACTTC
V gene: TRBV20-1; J gene: TRBJ2-7; clone size: many; D gene: TRBD2; CDR3 protein: CSASGGADEQYF; CDR3 DNA: TGCAGTGCATCCGGGGGGGCCGACGAGCAGTACTTC
V gene: TRBV4-1; J gene: TRBJ1-1; clone size: .; D gene: .; CDR3 protein: CASSPASLQGKAFF; CDR3 DNA: TGCGCCAGCAGCCCCGCGAGCCTGCAGGGGAAAGCTTTCTTT
V gene: TRBV5-1; J gene: TRBJ2-3; clone size: .; D gene: TRBD2; CDR3 protein: CASSLPLAGGPSDTQYF; CDR3 DNA: TGCGCCAGCAGCTTGCCGCTAGCGGGAGGGCCCTCAGATACGCAGTATTTT
V gene: TRBV20-1; J gene: TRBJ2-4; clone size: few; D gene: TRBD2; CDR3 protein: CSARVAGGPGSKNIQYF; CDR3 DNA: TGCAGTGCTAGAGTTGCGGGAGGGCCTGGATCCAAAAACATTCAGTACTTC
V gene: TRBV9; J gene: TRBJ2-6; clone size: few; D gene: .; CDR3 protein: CASSVQFSGANVLTF; CDR3 DNA: TGTGCCAGCAGTGTCCAGTTCTCTGGGGCCAACGTCCTGACTTTC
V gene: TRBV7-9; J gene: TRBJ1-6; clone size: many; D gene: .; CDR3 protein: CASIPMGQGSAPLHF; CDR3 DNA: TGTGCCAGCATCCCGATGGGTCAGGGCTCGGCACCCCTCCACTTT
V gene: TRBV15; J gene: TRBJ1-1; clone size: few; D gene: .; CDR3 protein: CATSREGQGRTEAFF; CDR3 DNA: TGTGCCACCAGCAGAGAAGGGCAGGGGAGGACTGAAGCTTTCTTT
V gene: TRBV18; J gene: TRBJ2-6; clone size: many; D gene: .; CDR3 protein: CASSPGTGANVLTF; CDR3 DNA: TGTGCCAGCAGCCCAGGGACTGGGGCCAACGTCCTGACTTTC
V gene: TRBV6-5; J gene: TRBJ1-2; clone size: .; D gene: TRBD1; CDR3 protein: CATETGVGYTF; CDR3 DNA: TGTGCCACTGAGACAGGGGTGGGCTACACCTTC
V gene: TRBV15; J gene: TRBJ1-2; clone size: .; D gene: TRBD1; CDR3 protein: CATSRKTGLNYGYTF; CDR3 DNA: TGTGCCACCAGCAGGAAGACAGGGCTTAACTATGGCTACACCTTC
V gene: TRBV30; J gene: TRBJ2-6; clone size: .; D gene: TRBD1; CDR3 protein: CASLKGQRYSGANVLTF; CDR3 DNA: TGTGCCTCCCTCAAGGGACAGCGATACTCTGGGGCCAACGTCCTGACTTTC
V gene: TRBV28; J gene: TRBJ1-4; clone size: .; D gene: .; CDR3 protein: CASSPPPGEMANEKLFF; CDR3 DNA: TGTGCCAGCAGTCCCCCCCCAGGAGAGATGGCTAATGAAAAACTGTTTTTT
V gene: TRBV20-1; J gene: TRBJ2-7; clone size: .; D gene: .; CDR3 protein: CSARRGWGSYEQYF; CDR3 DNA: TGCAGTGCTAGAAGGGGGTGGGGGAGCTACGAGCAGTACTTC
V gene: TRBV10-3; J gene: TRBJ1-1; clone size: .; D gene: .; CDR3 protein: CAISETAMNTEAFF; CDR3 DNA: TGTGCCATCAGTGAAACGGCGATGAACACTGAAGCTTTCTTT
V gene: TRBV2; J gene: TRBJ2-1; clone size: .; D gene: TRBD1; CDR3 protein: CASSDQGAAYNEQFF; CDR3 DNA: TGTGCCAGCAGTGATCAGGGGGCGGCCTACAATGAGCAGTTCTTC
V gene: TRBV5-5; J gene: TRBJ2-1; clone size: few; D gene: TRBD1; CDR3 protein: CASSPSGQGSWSEQFF; CDR3 DNA: TGTGCCAGCAGCCCGTCGGGACAGGGGAGTTGGAGTGAGCAGTTCTTC
V gene: TRBV6-4; J gene: TRBJ2-7; clone size: few; D gene: TRBD1; CDR3 protein: CASSVTPGGDSYEQYF; CDR3 DNA: TGTGCCAGCAGTGTCACCCCAGGGGGAGACTCCTACGAGCAGTACTTC
V gene: TRBV27; J gene: TRBJ1-5; clone size: .; D gene: .; CDR3 protein: CASSFGAGDQPQHF; CDR3 DNA: TGTGCCAGCAGTTTCGGGGCTGGAGATCAGCCCCAGCATTTT
V gene: TRBV3-1; J gene: TRBJ1-1; clone size: few; D gene: .; CDR3 protein: CASSQILPQGTEAFF; CDR3 DNA: TGTGCCAGCAGCCAGATCCTTCCCCAGGGGACTGAAGCTTTCTTT
V gene: TRBV21-1; J gene: TRBJ2-1; clone size: many; D gene: .; CDR3 protein: CASSPQGRSSYNEQFF; CDR3 DNA: TGTGCCAGCAGCCCCCAGGGACGGAGCTCCTACAATGAGCAGTTCTTC
V gene: TRBV7-9; J gene: TRBJ1-1; clone size: few; D gene: .; CDR3 protein: CASSLAAAEAFF; CDR3 DNA: TGTGCCAGCAGCTTAGCGGCCGCTGAAGCTTTCTTT
V gene: TRBV7-9; J gene: TRBJ2-7; clone size: .; D gene: TRBD2; CDR3 protein: CASTHWSGNEQYF; CDR3 DNA: TGTGCCAGCACCCACTGGAGCGGGAACGAGCAGTACTTC
V gene: TRBV10-2; J gene: TRBJ2-5; clone size: .; D gene: .; CDR3 protein: CASSKGGTQETQYF; CDR3 DNA: TGCGCCAGCAGTAAGGGGGGCACCCAAGAGACCCAGTACTTC
V gene: TRBV12-3/TRBV12-4; J gene: TRBJ1-5; clone size: .; D gene: .; CDR3 protein: CASSLEVYRPQHF; CDR3 DNA: TGTGCCAGCAGTTTAGAGGTCTATAGGCCCCAGCATTTT
V gene: TRBV14; J gene: TRBJ2-7; clone size: .; D gene: TRBD2; CDR3 protein: CASSQGPLAGGIYEQYF; CDR3 DNA: TGTGCCAGCAGCCAAGGACCTCTAGCGGGAGGAATCTACGAGCAGTACTTC
V gene: TRBV4-1; J gene: TRBJ1-1; clone size: few; D gene: TRBD1; CDR3 protein: CASSQVTGVHTEAFF; CDR3 DNA: TGCGCCAGCAGCCAAGTTACAGGGGTCCACACTGAAGCTTTCTTT
V gene: TRBV6-1; J gene: TRBJ1-1; clone size: .; D gene: .; CDR3 protein: CASSELVGAINTEAFF; CDR3 DNA: TGTGCCAGCAGTGAATTAGTGGGGGCGATCAACACTGAAGCTTTCTTT
V gene: TRBV5-1; J gene: TRBJ2-3; clone size: .; D gene: .; CDR3 protein: CASSLGPFAATDTQYF; CDR3 DNA: TGCGCCAGCAGCTTGGGACCATTTGCGGCCACAGATACGCAGTATTTT
V gene: TRBV7-8; J gene: TRBJ2-7; clone size: few; D gene: TRBD1; CDR3 protein: CASSQDYRGNYEQYF; CDR3 DNA: TGTGCCAGCAGCCAAGATTACAGGGGGAACTACGAGCAGTACTTC
V gene: TRBV7-3; J gene: TRBJ2-7; clone size: .; D gene: .; CDR3 protein: CASSPLPNSYNEQYF; CDR3 DNA: TGTGCCAGCAGCCCCCTACCTAACTCCTACAATGAGCAGTACTTC
V gene: TRBV6-1; J gene: TRBJ1-5; clone size: .; D gene: .; CDR3 protein: CASKVPVLGIEPQHF; CDR3 DNA: TGTGCCAGCAAAGTCCCCGTTCTGGGGATAGAGCCCCAGCATTTT
V gene: TRBV4-1; J gene: TRBJ1-4; clone size: .; D gene: .; CDR3 protein: CASSQPGPGGEKLFF; CDR3 DNA: TGCGCCAGCAGCCAACCGGGCCCGGGAGGCGAAAAACTGTTTTTT
V gene: TRBV3-1; J gene: TRBJ2-1; clone size: .; D gene: .; CDR3 protein: CASSQHPTKSSYNEQFF; CDR3 DNA: TGTGCCAGCAGCCAGCATCCGACTAAGAGCTCCTACAATGAGCAGTTCTTC
V gene: TRBV12-3/TRBV12-4; J gene: TRBJ1-2; clone size: few; D gene: TRBD1; CDR3 protein: CASSPRTGALGYTF; CDR3 DNA: TGTGCCAGCAGCCCACGGACAGGCGCCTTAGGCTACACCTTC
V gene: TRBV24-1; J gene: TRBJ2-7; clone size: .; D gene: .; CDR3 protein: CATSDLLRLSSYEQYF; CDR3 DNA: TGTGCCACCAGTGATTTGTTGCGGTTGAGCTCCTACGAGCAGTACTTC
V gene: TRBV20-1; J gene: TRBJ1-5; clone size: few; D gene: .; CDR3 protein: CSARGGQINQPQHF; CDR3 DNA: TGCAGTGCTAGAGGGGGACAAATCAATCAGCCCCAGCATTTT
V gene: TRBV18; J gene: TRBJ1-3; clone size: .; D gene: TRBD1; CDR3 protein: CASSPRQGAGRGNTIYF; CDR3 DNA: TGTGCCAGCTCACCCAGACAGGGGGCAGGTCGTGGAAACACCATATATTTT
V gene: TRBV7-9; J gene: TRBJ2-1; clone size: few; D gene: .; CDR3 protein: CASSLDRRSSYSEQFF; CDR3 DNA: TGTGCCAGCAGCTTAGACAGGCGAAGCTCCTACAGTGAGCAGTTCTTC
V gene: TRBV20-1; J gene: TRBJ2-1; clone size: .; D gene: TRBD2; CDR3 protein: CSARDSSGGLYNEQFF; CDR3 DNA: TGCAGTGCTAGAGATTCTAGCGGGGGTCTTTACAATGAGCAGTTCTTC
V gene: TRBV20-1; J gene: TRBJ1-1; clone size: few; D gene: .; CDR3 protein: CSARRTEEAFF; CDR3 DNA: TGCAGTGCTAGACGGACAGAGGAAGCTTTCTTT
V gene: TRBV12-3/TRBV12-4; J gene: TRBJ2-5; clone size: .; D gene: TRBD2; CDR3 protein: CAGSLAGLAGGGQETQYF; CDR3 DNA: TGTGCCGGCAGTTTAGCGGGTCTAGCGGGGGGGGGACAAGAGACCCAGTACTTC
V gene: TRBV5-1; J gene: TRBJ2-7; clone size: few; D gene: TRBD1; CDR3 protein: CASSSSGTGWRGEQYF; CDR3 DNA: TGCGCCAGCAGCTCGTCCGGGACAGGGTGGAGGGGCGAGCAGTACTTC
V gene: TRBV27; J gene: TRBJ2-2; clone size: .; D gene: TRBD2; CDR3 protein: CASSYFPPSGTFTGELFF; CDR3 DNA: TGTGCCAGCAGTTATTTCCCCCCTAGCGGTACATTCACCGGGGAGCTGTTTTTT
V gene: TRBV9; J gene: TRBJ2-5; clone size: .; D gene: .; CDR3 protein: CASSVDTQVTQYF; CDR3 DNA: TGTGCCAGCAGCGTAGACACCCAAGTGACCCAGTACTTC
V gene: TRBV20-1; J gene: TRBJ2-4; clone size: .; D gene: .; CDR3 protein: CSARYTTQAKNIQYF; CDR3 DNA: TGCAGTGCTAGATACACGACCCAAGCCAAAAACATTCAGTACTTC
V gene: TRBV20-1; J gene: TRBJ2-1; clone size: few; D gene: .; CDR3 protein: CSARGGETYNEQFF; CDR3 DNA: TGCAGTGCTAGAGGGGGGGAAACCTACAATGAGCAGTTCTTC
V gene: TRBV4-1; J gene: TRBJ2-7; clone size: few; D gene: TRBD2; CDR3 protein: CASSQDLTSGSYEQYF; CDR3 DNA: TGCGCCAGCAGCCAAGATCTGACTAGCGGATCCTACGAGCAGTACTTC
V gene: TRBV3-1; J gene: TRBJ2-7; clone size: many; D gene: TRBD2; CDR3 protein: CASSQLAGSSYEQYF; CDR3 DNA: TGTGCCAGCAGCCAACTAGCGGGGAGCTCCTACGAGCAGTACTTC
V gene: TRBV6-1; J gene: TRBJ2-7; clone size: .; D gene: TRBD2; CDR3 protein: CASSERTAGLAGPYEQYF; CDR3 DNA: TGTGCCAGCAGTGAAAGAACGGCAGGACTAGCGGGACCCTACGAGCAGTACTTC